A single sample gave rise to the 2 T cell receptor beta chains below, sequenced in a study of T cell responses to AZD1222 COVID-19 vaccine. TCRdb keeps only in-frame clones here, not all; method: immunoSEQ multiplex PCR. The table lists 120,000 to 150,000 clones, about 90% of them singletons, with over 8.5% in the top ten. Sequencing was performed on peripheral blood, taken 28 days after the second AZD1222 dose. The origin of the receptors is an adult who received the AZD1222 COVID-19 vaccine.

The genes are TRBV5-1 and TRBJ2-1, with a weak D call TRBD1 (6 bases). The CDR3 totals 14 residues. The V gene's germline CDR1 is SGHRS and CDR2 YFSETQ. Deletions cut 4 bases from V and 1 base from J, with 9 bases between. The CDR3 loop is CASSPGQSYNEQFF. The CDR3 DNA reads TGCGCCAGCAGCCCCGGACAGTCCTACAATGAGCAGTTCTTC.

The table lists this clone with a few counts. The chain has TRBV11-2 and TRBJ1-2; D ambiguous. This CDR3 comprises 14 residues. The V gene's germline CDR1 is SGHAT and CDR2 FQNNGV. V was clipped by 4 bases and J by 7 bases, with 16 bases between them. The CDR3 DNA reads TGTGCCAGCAGCTCGAATGGCCGGTTCCGTGGCTACACCTTC. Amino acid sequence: CASSSNGRFRGYTF.